These 4 T cell receptor beta chains were sequenced from one sample in a study of CD8+ T cells in alopecia areata. The treatment here: oral pan-JAK inhibitor, 5-10 mg twice daily. Following RNA extraction, reverse transcription yielded cDNA that acted as the sequencing template. Method: immunoSEQ multiplex PCR; TCRdb's copy keeps in-frame clones and lacks some. This table has over 100,000 clones, around 56% appearing once. The source material was CD4+ T cells sorted from blood, sampled at week 4, from a patient treated with tofacitinib. These receptors were obtained from a human donor with alopecia areata.

The chain uses TRBV4-1 and TRBJ2-7; D gene ambiguous. The germline CDR1 and CDR2 sequences are MGHRA and YSYEKL. This CDR3 is built from 17 residues. V was trimmed by 6 bases and J by 3 bases, leaving 24 bases between them. The CDR3 region is CASRKAATGVSLYEQYF. The CDR3 bases are TGCGCCAGCAGAAAAGCCGCGACTGGCGTCAGCCTCTACGAGCAGTACTTC.

The J gene is TRBJ2-2, the V gene TRBV29-1; D possibly corresponds to TRBD2 (5 bases). CDR3 length: 14 residues. The V and J ends lost 8 bases and 3 bases respectively, with 16 bases between them. In germline, CDR1 is SQVTM, CDR2 ANQGSEA. CDR3 in DNA: TGCAGCCCCGGCCGGGGAGCTGACACCGGGGAGCTGTTTTTT. Translated, it gives CSPGRGADTGELFF.

The chain employs TRBV23-1 and TRBJ1-1; maybe TRBD1 (6 bases). TRBV23-1 is placed among ORFs of uncertain function. This CDR3 is 15 amino acids long. The V gene lost 0 bases and the J gene lost 1 base, with 9 bases spanning the gap. CDR3 coding DNA: TGCGCCAGCAGTCAATCGAACAGGGAGAACACTGAAGCTTTCTTT. Its protein is CASSQSNRENTEAFF.

The V gene is TRBV29-1, the J gene TRBJ2-6; D uncertain. The CDR3 runs 13 residues. V was shortened by 4 bases and J by 0 bases, with 4 bases between the two germline ends. Germline values: CDR1 SQVTM, CDR2 ANQGSEA. CDR3 sequence reads: CSVADSGANVLTF. CDR3 nucleotide sequence: TGCAGCGTTGCGGACTCTGGGGCCAACGTCCTGACTTTC. Based on the CDR3 plus reference TRBV29-1 and TRBJ2-6, the full variable domain is SAVISQKPSRDICQRGTSLTIQCQVDSQVTMMFWYRQQPGQSLTLIATANQGSEATYESGFVIDKFPISRPNLTFSTLTVSNMSPEDSSIYLCSVADSGANVLTFGAGSRLTVL.